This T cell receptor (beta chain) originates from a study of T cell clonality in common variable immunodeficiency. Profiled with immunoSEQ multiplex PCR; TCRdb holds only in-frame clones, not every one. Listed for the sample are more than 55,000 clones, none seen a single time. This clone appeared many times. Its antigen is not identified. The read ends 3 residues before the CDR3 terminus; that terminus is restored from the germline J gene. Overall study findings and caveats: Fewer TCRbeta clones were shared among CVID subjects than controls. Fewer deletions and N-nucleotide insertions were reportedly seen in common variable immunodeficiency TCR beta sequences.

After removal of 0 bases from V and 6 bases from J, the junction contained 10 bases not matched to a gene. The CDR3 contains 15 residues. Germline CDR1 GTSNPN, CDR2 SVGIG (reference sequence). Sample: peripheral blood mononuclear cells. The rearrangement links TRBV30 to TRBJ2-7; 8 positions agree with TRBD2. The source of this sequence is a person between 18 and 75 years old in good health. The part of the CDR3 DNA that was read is TGTGCCTGGAGTGTGGGGCTAGCGGGTTTCTTCGAG. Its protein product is CAWSVGLAGFFE. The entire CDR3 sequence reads CAWSVGLAGFFEQYF.